This T cell receptor beta chain came from a study of T cell repertoires in cytomegalovirus infection. Across the whole study: Epitope selection comprised recently identified HLA-C-restricted CMV epitopes and well-studied HLA-B-restricted CMV epitopes. Public TCR beta signature analysis indicated the presence of both CMV infection and matching HLA type. General study points: In two of eight donors, the top clonotype was HLA-C-restricted CMV-specific.

A note on this clonotype: Its matching antigen is unknown.

The V gene's germline CDR1 is SGHVS and CDR2 FQNEAQ. V was clipped by 5 bases and J by 5 bases, with 7 bases between them. The CDR3 is 11 residues long. MiXCR, run by TCRdb on the reads, gives a single entry per CDR3 protein. The data show hundreds of thousands of distinct CDR3 sequences, 30% to 35% seen once. The chain links TRBV7-8 to TRBJ2-7; the D is unclear. The sequences come from cultured CD8+ T cells from PBMCs, collected from culture after CMV antigen stimulation. This sequence originates from a human donor in good health (CMV status not recorded). Some clones in this sample may be carry-over from other donors' samples. The CDR3, as DNA: TGTGCCAGCAGCCCGGTCCACGAGCAGTACGTC. Translating gives CASSPVHEQYV.